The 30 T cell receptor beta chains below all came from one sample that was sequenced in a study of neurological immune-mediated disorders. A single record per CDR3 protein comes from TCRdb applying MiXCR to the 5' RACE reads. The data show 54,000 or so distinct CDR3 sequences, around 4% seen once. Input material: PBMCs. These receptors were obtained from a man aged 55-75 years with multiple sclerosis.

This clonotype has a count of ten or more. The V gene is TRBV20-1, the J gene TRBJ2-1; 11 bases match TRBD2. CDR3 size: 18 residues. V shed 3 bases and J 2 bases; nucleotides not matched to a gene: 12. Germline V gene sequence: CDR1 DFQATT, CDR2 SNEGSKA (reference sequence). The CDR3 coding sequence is TGCAGTGCTAGTCGGGCTAGCGGGGGGTCTGGACCCTACAATGAGCAGTTCTTC. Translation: CSASRASGGSGPYNEQFF.

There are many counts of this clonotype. CDR3 protein: CASITRQGFYEQYF. CDR3 sequence (DNA): TGTGCCAGCATCACCCGACAGGGTTTCTACGAGCAGTACTTC. V and J are TRBV21-1 and TRBJ2-7; TRBD1 is taken as the D call from the table, unchecked against the DNA. TRBV21-1 counts as a pseudogene. The CDR3 is made up of 14 amino acids.

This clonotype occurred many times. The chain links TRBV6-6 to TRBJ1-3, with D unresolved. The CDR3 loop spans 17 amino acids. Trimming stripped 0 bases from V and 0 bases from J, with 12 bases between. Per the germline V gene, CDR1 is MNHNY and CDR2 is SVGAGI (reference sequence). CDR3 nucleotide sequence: TGTGCCAGCAGTTACTCGGTGCTGGGATTCTCTGGAAACACCATATATTTT. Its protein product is CASSYSVLGFSGNTIYF.

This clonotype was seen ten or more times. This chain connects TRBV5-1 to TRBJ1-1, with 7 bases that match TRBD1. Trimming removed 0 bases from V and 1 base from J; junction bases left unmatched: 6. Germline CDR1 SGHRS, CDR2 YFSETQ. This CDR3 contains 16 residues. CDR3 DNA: TGCGCCAGCAGCTTGGCCAAAACAGGGGAGAACACTGAAGCTTTCTTT. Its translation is CASSLAKTGENTEAFF.

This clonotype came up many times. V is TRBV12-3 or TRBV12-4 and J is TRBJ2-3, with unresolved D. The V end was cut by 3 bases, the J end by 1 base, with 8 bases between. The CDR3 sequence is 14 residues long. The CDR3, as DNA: TGTGCCAGCAGTTTTGCGCAGGGCACAGATACGCAGTATTTT. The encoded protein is CASSFAQGTDTQYF.

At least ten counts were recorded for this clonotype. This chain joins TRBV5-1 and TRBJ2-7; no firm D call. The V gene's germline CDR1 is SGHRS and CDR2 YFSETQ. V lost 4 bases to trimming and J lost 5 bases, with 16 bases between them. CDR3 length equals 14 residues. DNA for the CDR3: TGCGCCAGCAGCACCAACATCCGAGGTAACGAGCAGTACTTC. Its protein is CASSTNIRGNEQYF.

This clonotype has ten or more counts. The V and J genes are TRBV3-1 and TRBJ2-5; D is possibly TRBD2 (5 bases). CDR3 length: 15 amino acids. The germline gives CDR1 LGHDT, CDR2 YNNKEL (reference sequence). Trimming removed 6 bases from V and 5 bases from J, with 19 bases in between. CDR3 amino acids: CASRATEDSGETQYF. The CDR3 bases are TGTGCCAGCAGGGCTACCGAGGACTCCGGCGAGACCCAGTACTTC.

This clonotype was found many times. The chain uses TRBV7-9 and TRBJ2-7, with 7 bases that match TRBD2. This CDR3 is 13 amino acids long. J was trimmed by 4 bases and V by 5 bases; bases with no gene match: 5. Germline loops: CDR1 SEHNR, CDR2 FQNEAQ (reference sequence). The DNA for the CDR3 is TGTGCCAGCAGCCCGACTAGCTTGTACGAGCAGTACTTC. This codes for CASSPTSLYEQYF.

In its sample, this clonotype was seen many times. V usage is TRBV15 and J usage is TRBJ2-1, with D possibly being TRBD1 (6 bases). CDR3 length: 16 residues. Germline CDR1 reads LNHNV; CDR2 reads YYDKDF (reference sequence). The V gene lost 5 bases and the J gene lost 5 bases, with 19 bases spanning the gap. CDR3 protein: CATSFSKNRAHNEQFF. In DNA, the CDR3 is TGTGCCACCAGCTTCTCGAAGAACAGGGCCCACAATGAGCAGTTCTTC.

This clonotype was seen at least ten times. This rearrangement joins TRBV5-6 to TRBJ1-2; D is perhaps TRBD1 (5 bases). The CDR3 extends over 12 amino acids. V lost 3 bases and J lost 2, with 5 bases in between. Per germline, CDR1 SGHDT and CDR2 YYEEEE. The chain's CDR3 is CASSSGNYGYTF. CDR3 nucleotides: TGTGCCAGCAGCTCAGGGAACTATGGCTACACCTTC.

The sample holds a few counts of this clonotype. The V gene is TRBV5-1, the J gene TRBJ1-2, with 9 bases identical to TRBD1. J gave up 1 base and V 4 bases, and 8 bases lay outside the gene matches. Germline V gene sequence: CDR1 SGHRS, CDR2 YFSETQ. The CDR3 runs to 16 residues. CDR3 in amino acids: CASSRGQGEVNYGYTF. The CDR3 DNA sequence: TGCGCCAGCAGCCGGGGACAGGGCGAGGTTAACTATGGCTACACCTTC.

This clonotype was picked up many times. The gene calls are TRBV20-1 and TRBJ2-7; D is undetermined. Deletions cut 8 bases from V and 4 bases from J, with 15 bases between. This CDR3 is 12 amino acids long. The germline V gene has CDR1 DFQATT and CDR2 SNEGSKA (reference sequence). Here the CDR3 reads CSPTLQWYEQYF. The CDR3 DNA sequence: TGCAGTCCCACTTTACAGTGGTACGAGCAGTACTTC.

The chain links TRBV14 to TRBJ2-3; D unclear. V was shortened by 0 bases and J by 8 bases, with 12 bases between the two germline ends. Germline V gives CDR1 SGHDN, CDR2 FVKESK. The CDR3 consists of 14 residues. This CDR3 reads CASSQDSRYATQYF. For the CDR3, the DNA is TGTGCCAGCAGCCAAGATTCGCGTTACGCTACGCAGTATTTT.

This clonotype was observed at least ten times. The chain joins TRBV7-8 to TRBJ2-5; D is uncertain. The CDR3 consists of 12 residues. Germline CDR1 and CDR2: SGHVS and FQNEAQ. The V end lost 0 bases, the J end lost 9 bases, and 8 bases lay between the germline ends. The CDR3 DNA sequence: TGTGCCAGCAGCTTAGCGAGCCGGGCCCAGTACTTC. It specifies CASSLASRAQYF.

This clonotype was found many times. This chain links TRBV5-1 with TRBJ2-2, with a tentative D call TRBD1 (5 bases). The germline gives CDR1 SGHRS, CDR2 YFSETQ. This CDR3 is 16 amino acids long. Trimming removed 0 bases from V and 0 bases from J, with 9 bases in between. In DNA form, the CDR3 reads TGCGCCAGCAGCTTGGGTAGGACACCGAACACCGGGGAGCTGTTTTTT. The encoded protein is CASSLGRTPNTGELFF.

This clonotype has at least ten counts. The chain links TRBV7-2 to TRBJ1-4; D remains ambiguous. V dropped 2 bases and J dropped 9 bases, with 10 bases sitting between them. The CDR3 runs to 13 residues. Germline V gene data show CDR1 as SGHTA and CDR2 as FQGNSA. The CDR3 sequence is CASSLSERKKLFF. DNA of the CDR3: TGTGCCAGCAGCTTATCGGAAAGAAAAAAACTGTTTTTT.

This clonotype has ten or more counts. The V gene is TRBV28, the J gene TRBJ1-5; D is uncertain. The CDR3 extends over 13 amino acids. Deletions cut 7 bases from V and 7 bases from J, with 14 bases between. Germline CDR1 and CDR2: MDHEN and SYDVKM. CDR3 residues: CASTPDRVQPQHF. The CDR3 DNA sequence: TGTGCCAGCACCCCCGACCGGGTGCAGCCCCAGCATTTT.

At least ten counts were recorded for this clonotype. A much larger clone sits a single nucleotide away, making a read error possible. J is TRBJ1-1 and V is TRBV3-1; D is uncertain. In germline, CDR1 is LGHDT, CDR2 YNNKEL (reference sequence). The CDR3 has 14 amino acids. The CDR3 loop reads CVSSQRNLDTEAFF. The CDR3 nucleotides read TGTGTCAGCAGCCAACGGAATCTCGACACTGAAGCTTTCTTT.

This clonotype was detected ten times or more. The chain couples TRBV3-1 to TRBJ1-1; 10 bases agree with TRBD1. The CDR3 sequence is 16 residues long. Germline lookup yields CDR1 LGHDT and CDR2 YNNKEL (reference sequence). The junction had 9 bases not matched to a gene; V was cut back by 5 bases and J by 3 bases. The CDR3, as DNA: TGTGCCAGCAGCTCTAGACAGGGGGCGAGGGACACTGAAGCTTTCTTT. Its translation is CASSSRQGARDTEAFF.

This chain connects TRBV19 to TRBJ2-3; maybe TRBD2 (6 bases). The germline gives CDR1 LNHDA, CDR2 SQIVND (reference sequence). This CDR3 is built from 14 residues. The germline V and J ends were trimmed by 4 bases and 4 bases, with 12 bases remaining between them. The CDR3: CASSRGTEADTQYF. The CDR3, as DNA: TGTGCCAGTAGTAGGGGGACTGAGGCAGATACGCAGTATTTT.

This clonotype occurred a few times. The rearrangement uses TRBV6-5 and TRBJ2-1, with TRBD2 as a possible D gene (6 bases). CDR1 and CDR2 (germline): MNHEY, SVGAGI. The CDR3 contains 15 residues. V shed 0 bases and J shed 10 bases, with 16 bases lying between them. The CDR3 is CASSYSVTGGNEQFF. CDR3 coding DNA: TGTGCCAGCAGTTACTCGGTTACCGGGGGAAACGAGCAGTTCTTC.

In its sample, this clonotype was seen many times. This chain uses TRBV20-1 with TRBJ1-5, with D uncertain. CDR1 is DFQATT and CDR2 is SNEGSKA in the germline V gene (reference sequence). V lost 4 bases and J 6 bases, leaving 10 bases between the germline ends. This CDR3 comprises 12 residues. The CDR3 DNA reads TGCAGTGCTATTCGCTCCGGTCAGCCCCAGCATTTT. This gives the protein CSAIRSGQPQHF.

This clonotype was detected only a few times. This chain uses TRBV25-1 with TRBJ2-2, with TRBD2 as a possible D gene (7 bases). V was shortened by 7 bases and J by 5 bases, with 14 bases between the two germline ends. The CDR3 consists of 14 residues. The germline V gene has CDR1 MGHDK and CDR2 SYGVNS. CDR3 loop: CASNWGGGTGELFF. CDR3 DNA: TGTGCCAGCAATTGGGGGGGCGGAACCGGGGAGCTGTTTTTT.

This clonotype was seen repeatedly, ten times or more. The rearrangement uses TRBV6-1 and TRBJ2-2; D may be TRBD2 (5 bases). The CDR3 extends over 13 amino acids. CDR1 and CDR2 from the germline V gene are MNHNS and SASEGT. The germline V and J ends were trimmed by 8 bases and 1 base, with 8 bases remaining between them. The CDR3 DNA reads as TGTGCCAGCTCGGACTGGAACACCGGGGAGCTGTTTTTT. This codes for CASSDWNTGELFF.

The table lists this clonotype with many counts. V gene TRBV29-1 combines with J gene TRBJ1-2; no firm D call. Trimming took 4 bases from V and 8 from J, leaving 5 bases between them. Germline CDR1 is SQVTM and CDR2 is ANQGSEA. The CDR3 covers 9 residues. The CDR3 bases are TGCAGCGTTGGAGTCGGCTACACCTTC. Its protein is CSVGVGYTF.

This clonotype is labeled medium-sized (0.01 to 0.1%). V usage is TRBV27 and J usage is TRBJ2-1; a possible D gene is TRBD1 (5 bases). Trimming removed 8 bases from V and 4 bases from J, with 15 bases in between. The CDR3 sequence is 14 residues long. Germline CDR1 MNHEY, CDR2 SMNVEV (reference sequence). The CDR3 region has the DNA TGTGCCAGCTCCATAGGGGCCGGGTACAATGAGCAGTTCTTC. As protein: CASSIGAGYNEQFF.

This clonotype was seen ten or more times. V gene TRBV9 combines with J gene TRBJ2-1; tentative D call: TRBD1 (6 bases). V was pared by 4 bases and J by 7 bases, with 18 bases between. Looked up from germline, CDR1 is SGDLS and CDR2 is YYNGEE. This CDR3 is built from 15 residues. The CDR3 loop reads CASSPTGGNGNEQFF. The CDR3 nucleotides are TGTGCCAGCAGCCCGACAGGTGGTAACGGGAATGAGCAGTTCTTC.

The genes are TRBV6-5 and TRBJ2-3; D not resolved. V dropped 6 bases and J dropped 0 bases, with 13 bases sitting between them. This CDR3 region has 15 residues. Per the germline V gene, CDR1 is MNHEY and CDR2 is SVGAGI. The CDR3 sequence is CASSLSPLSTDTQYF. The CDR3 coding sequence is TGTGCCAGCAGCCTTAGCCCCCTGAGCACAGATACGCAGTATTTT.

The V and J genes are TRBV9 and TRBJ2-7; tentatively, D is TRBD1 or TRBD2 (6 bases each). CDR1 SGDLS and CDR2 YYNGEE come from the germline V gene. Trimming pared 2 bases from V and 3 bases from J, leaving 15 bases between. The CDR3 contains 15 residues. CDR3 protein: CASSVGPGGHYEQYF. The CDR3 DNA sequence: TGTGCCAGCAGCGTGGGACCTGGGGGGCACTACGAGCAGTACTTC.

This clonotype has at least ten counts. Here the CDR3 reads CASSKGLAGVNEQFF. The CDR3 DNA reads as TGCGCCAGCAGCAAGGGACTAGCGGGAGTTAATGAGCAGTTCTTC. The gene calls are TRBV5-1 and TRBJ2-1; 14 nucleotides agree with TRBD2. V gave up 4 bases and J gave up 7 bases; unmatched junction bases: 4. Per germline, CDR1 SGHRS and CDR2 YFSETQ. The CDR3 loop spans 15 amino acids.